This T cell receptor (beta chain) was observed in a study of Ad26.COV2.S vaccination and SARS-CoV-2 variants. At the level of the study: Intramuscular Ad26.COV2.S doses were given once or twice, 56 days apart.

Study observations and caveats: Non-spike TCR breadth was similar in vaccine and placebo recipients.

The CDR3 is 13 amino acids. The V and J ends lost 1 base and 0 bases respectively, with 4 bases between them. Germline values: CDR1 SEHNR, CDR2 FQNEAQ (reference sequence). Treatment noted: 15 to 20 received Ad26.COV2.S at low or high dose, single or two shots; several received placebo; per-sample allocation not given. Each sample was drawn 63 days after the first injection (of vaccine or placebo). Repertoires were generated with immunoSEQ multiplex PCR, while TCRdb's copy carries only in-frame clones and drops some. This sample has some 410,000 clones; over 80% occur once, and the top ten carry more than 1.5%. Note on this clone: Its antigen is undetermined. The same CDR3 also results from other DNA sequences found in this sample.

The rearrangement uses TRBV7-9 and TRBJ2-7, with D uncertain. Sample: peripheral blood, taken in a trial of Ad26.COV2.S vaccine versus placebo. The receptor was isolated from a person aged 18-60 years who received the Ad26.COV2.S COVID-19 vaccine or a placebo. The CDR3 loop is CASSLGLSYEQYF. The CDR3 nucleotides are TGTGCCAGCAGCTTAGGTCTCTCCTACGAGCAGTACTTC.